Below, 21 T cell receptor beta chains from the same sample are listed, as sequenced in a study of cytotoxic CD8 clonotypes in ibrutinib-treated CLL. Data came from immunoSEQ multiplex PCR; TCRdb stores just in-frame clones and leaves some out. The data contain more than 200,000 clones, 70% of them singletons. The specimen comprised PBMCs, sampled after 24 months of ibrutinib treatment. The receptors shown here come from a human donor with chronic lymphocytic leukemia.

The V and J genes are TRBV29-1 and TRBJ2-1, with 10 bases identical to TRBD1. The germline gives CDR1 SQVTM, CDR2 ANQGSEA. Trimming at V came to 2 bases and at J to 7 bases, leaving 2 bases not matched to a gene. The CDR3 runs to 13 residues. The CDR3 sequence is CSVEMDRGNEQFF. In DNA, the CDR3 is TGCAGCGTTGAAATGGACAGGGGGAATGAGCAGTTCTTC.

In DNA, the CDR3 is TGTGCCAGCAGTTTAGGGACAGGGGCCTACGAGCAGTACTTC. It encodes CASSLGTGAYEQYF. The chain couples TRBV27 to TRBJ2-7, with 10 bases matching TRBD1. Germline V gene lookup returns CDR1 MNHEY and CDR2 SMNVEV (reference sequence). V shed 2 bases, J shed 2 bases, and the junction held 0 bases outside the gene matches. This CDR3 is 14 amino acids long.

This chain links TRBV6-1 with TRBJ1-5; no clear D gene. V was pared by 2 bases and J by 2 bases, with 7 bases between. Germline V gene data show CDR1 as MNHNS and CDR2 as SASEGT. This CDR3 contains 14 residues. For the CDR3, the DNA is TGTGCCAGCAGTGAATTGGGTGGCAATCAGCCCCAGCATTTT. Residues: CASSELGGNQPQHF.

Only a few counts were recorded for this clone. The chain carries TRBV7-9 and TRBJ2-7; no clear D gene. V lost 3 bases and J 0 bases, leaving 6 bases between the germline ends. Germline CDR1 is SEHNR and CDR2 is FQNEAQ (reference sequence). The CDR3 is 13 amino acids. CDR3 in amino acids: CASSLLGSYEQYF. Here the CDR3 DNA reads TGTGCCAGCAGCTTGTTGGGCTCCTACGAGCAGTACTTC.

The chain has TRBV14 and TRBJ1-3, with D tentatively TRBD1 (5 bases). The germline CDR1 and CDR2 sequences are SGHDN and FVKESK. This CDR3 is 17 amino acids long. V shed 0 bases and J shed 8 bases, with 20 bases lying between them. The CDR3 sequence is CASSQDFSIGQGHTIYF. CDR3 DNA sequence: TGTGCCAGCAGCCAAGATTTTTCGATCGGCCAGGGCCACACCATATATTTT.

In the case of this clone: The same CDR3 can be traced to other DNA sequences in this sample. V usage is TRBV5-1 and J usage is TRBJ2-1; 11 bases align to TRBD2. The germline gives CDR1 SGHRS, CDR2 YFSETQ. The CDR3 sequence is 15 residues long. The V and J ends lost 0 bases and 8 bases, in that order; junction bases with no gene match: 4. This CDR3 is CASSLGLAGGDEQFF. CDR3 DNA sequence: TGCGCCAGCAGCTTGGGGCTAGCGGGAGGCGATGAGCAGTTCTTC.

Of note for this clone: One junction end does not reproduce the germline sequence, and a read error may be involved. V gene TRBV27 combines with J gene TRBJ2-5, with D perhaps TRBD1 (6 bases). CDR3 length equals 14 residues. Germline V gene sequence: CDR1 MNHEY, CDR2 SMNVEV (reference sequence). The CDR3 sequence: CAGSFTGRPETQYF. Here the CDR3 DNA reads TGTGCCGGCAGTTTTACAGGGCGTCCAGAGACCCAGTACTTC.

The V and J genes are TRBV19 and TRBJ2-7; D remains ambiguous. Germline-derived CDR1 and CDR2 are LNHDA and SQIVND (reference sequence). Trimming cost V 5 bases and J 4 bases, with 15 bases left between them. The CDR3 spans 14 residues. CDR3 nucleotides: TGTGCCAGTAGTGCGAGACGGTCTAGATACGAGCAGTACTTC. It is translated as CASSARRSRYEQYF.

The chain links TRBV6-5 to TRBJ1-2; D possibly corresponds to TRBD1 (6 bases). This CDR3 is 16 amino acids long. The V and J ends lost 4 bases and 5 bases respectively, with 20 bases between them. Germline V lookup: CDR1 MNHEY, CDR2 SVGAGI. The CDR3 sequence: CASSSRLNRVGYGYTF. The CDR3 DNA follows: TGTGCCAGCAGTTCCCGTCTGAACAGGGTCGGATATGGCTACACCTTC.

This clone occurred many times. The chain couples TRBV4-2 to TRBJ1-5; D ambiguous. Germline-derived CDR1 and CDR2 are LGHNA and YNFKEQ. The CDR3 length is 17 residues. V shed 2 bases and J shed 3 bases, with 17 bases lying between them. The DNA of the CDR3 is TGTGCCAGCAGCCAAACCGGACGGCTGAGCTCCAATCAGCCCCAGCATTTT. Amino acids: CASSQTGRLSSNQPQHF.

The chain has TRBV5-1 and TRBJ2-1, with D possibly matching TRBD1 (6 bases). Trimming removed 4 bases from V and 1 base from J, with 12 bases in between. CDR3 length: 15 residues. Germline V gene lookup returns CDR1 SGHRS and CDR2 YFSETQ. CDR3 residues: CASSTGYESYNEQFF. Written as DNA, the CDR3 is TGCGCCAGCAGCACAGGGTATGAATCCTACAATGAGCAGTTCTTC.

The chain has TRBV5-1 and TRBJ1-1, with D hard to call. Germline V gene sequence: CDR1 SGHRS, CDR2 YFSETQ. The CDR3 is 15 amino acids. With 1 base removed from V and 1 base from J, the gap between germline ends came to 11 bases. CDR3 amino acids: CASSLTPGRNTEAFF. In nucleotides, the CDR3 is TGCGCCAGCAGCTTGACCCCTGGGAGGAACACTGAAGCTTTCTTT.

The gene calls are TRBV27 and TRBJ1-2, with D uncertain. Per germline, CDR1 MNHEY and CDR2 SMNVEV (reference sequence). V lost 2 bases, J lost 2 bases, and 12 bases lay in between. The CDR3 runs 15 residues. The CDR3 sequence: CASSLHLGLNYGYTF. CDR3 DNA sequence: TGTGCCAGCAGTTTACACCTTGGCCTAAACTATGGCTACACCTTC.

The chain combines TRBV6-1 with TRBJ2-7, with 12 bases aligning to TRBD2. The CDR3 is made up of 15 amino acids. Trimming removed 5 bases from V and 6 bases from J; junction bases left unmatched: 8. From germline, CDR1 is MNHNS and CDR2 SASEGT. CDR3 sequence: CASSLTSGRSLEQYF. CDR3 bases: TGTGCCAGCAGTCTTACTAGCGGGAGGTCCCTCGAGCAGTACTTC.

The chain couples TRBV5-6 to TRBJ2-7, with TRBD1 matching over 8 bases. Germline V gives CDR1 SGHDT, CDR2 YYEEEE. The J segment lost 5 bases and the V segment lost 4 bases, leaving 8 bases of the junction unmatched. This CDR3 has 14 residues. The CDR3 region is CASSPPGQEDEQYF. In DNA, the CDR3 is TGTGCCAGCAGCCCCCCGGGACAGGAGGACGAGCAGTACTTC.

V and J are TRBV10-3 and TRBJ2-1; D is uncertain. The germline gives CDR1 ENHRY, CDR2 SYGVKD. The ends were cut back, 10 bases at V and 1 base at J, with 11 bases in the middle. This CDR3 has 13 amino acids. The CDR3 spells CATQDSSYNEQFF. In DNA, the CDR3 is TGTGCCACCCAAGACTCTTCCTACAATGAGCAGTTCTTC.

The genes are TRBV4-1 and TRBJ1-5, with D unresolved. V shed 2 bases and J shed 0 bases, with 17 bases lying between them. Germline V gene data show CDR1 as MGHRA and CDR2 as YSYEKL. The CDR3 extends over 18 amino acids. The CDR3 is CASSQNSDRSYSNQPQHF. CDR3 coding DNA: TGCGCCAGCAGCCAAAACTCAGACCGGTCCTATAGCAATCAGCCCCAGCATTTT.

The CDR3 coding sequence is TGTGCCAGCAGTTCGGTACTAGCAACCGACGAGCAGTACTTC. Residues: CASSSVLATDEQYF. The chain links TRBV28 to TRBJ2-7; maybe TRBD2 (6 bases). This CDR3 has 14 residues. Germline V gives CDR1 MDHEN, CDR2 SYDVKM. V was cut by 4 bases and J by 5 bases, with 15 bases left in between.

The chain uses TRBV28 and TRBJ2-7; D gene ambiguous. This CDR3 has 14 amino acids. V was cut by 8 bases and J by 0 bases, with 14 bases left in between. CDR1 and CDR2 from the germline V gene are MDHEN and SYDVKM. Written as DNA, the CDR3 is TGTGCCAGCCTTTTAGGCCCAGTCTCCTACGAGCAGTACTTC. Translated, it gives CASLLGPVSYEQYF.

This clone was observed a few times. This chain joins TRBV21-1 and TRBJ2-7; TRBD1, as called in the table, went unchecked against the DNA. TRBV21-1 has pseudogene status. This CDR3 is 15 amino acids long. Here the CDR3 reads CASSNPEINSYEQYF. As DNA, the CDR3 is TGTGCCAGCAGCAACCCAGAAATCAACTCCTACGAGCAGTACTTC.

This clone was detected a few times. This rearrangement joins TRBV5-4 to TRBJ1-2; 9 bases align to TRBD1. This CDR3 has 14 residues. Germline V gene data show CDR1 as SGHNT and CDR2 as YYREEE (reference sequence). With V trimmed by 4 bases and J by 4 bases, 5 bases remained unmatched. The CDR3 spells CASSTDRGVYGYTF. The CDR3 nucleotides are TGTGCCAGCAGCACGGACAGGGGCGTCTATGGCTACACCTTC.